Described below is a single T cell receptor (beta chain) sequence and its context. Its antigen remains unidentified. Germline values: CDR1 KGHSH, CDR2 LQKENI. The V end was cut by 3 bases, the J end by 10 bases, with 10 bases between. The CDR3 contains 12 residues. This sample is part of a study of OX40 agonist ivuxolimab in advanced cancers. Study observations and caveats: At 0.1 to 3.0 mg/kg and by week 6, CD4+ and CD8+ T cells in the blood had expanded clonally.

Generated by immunoSEQ multiplex PCR, the TCRdb table keeps only in-frame clones and is missing some. Among around 82,000 clones, around nine tenths were seen once, and the ten largest hold about 0.8%. The sample in question was CD4+ or CD8+ T cells sorted from blood, obtained in a trial of the OX40 agonist ivuxolimab. The TCR originated in an adult with an advanced solid tumor such as melanoma, head and neck, liver or kidney cancer. The chain carries TRBV18 and TRBJ2-1; D unresolved. CDR3 protein: CASSPYAREQFF. DNA for the CDR3: TGTGCCAGCTCACCCTACGCAAGGGAGCAGTTCTTC. Using reference TRBV18 and TRBJ2-1 for the parts outside the CDR3, the full variable domain is NAGVMQNPRHLVRRRGQEARLRCSPMKGHSHVYWYRQLPEEGLKFMVYLQKENIIDESGMPKERFSAEFPKEGPSILRIQQVVRGDSAAYFCASSPYAREQFFGPGTRLTVL.